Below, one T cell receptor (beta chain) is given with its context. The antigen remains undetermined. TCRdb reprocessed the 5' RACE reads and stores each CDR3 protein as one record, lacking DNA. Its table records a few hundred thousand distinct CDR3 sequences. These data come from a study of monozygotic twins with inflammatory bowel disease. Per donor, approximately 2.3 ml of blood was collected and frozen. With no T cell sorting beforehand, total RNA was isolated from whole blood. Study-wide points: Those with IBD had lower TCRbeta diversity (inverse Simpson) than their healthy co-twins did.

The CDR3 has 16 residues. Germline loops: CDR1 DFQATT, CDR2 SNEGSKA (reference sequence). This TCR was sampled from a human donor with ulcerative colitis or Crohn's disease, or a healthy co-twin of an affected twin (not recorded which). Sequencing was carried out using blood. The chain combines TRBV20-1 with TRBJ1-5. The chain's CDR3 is CSASRSGGIYNQPQHF.